Shown below are 17 T cell receptor beta chains from a single sample sequenced in a study of cytomegalovirus exposure and HLA in healthy donors. The PCR contained 60 Vbeta and 13 Jbeta primers. Data came from immunoSEQ multiplex PCR; TCRdb stores just in-frame clones and leaves some out. Of tens of thousands of clones in the sample, about 80% were seen once. Sequences were obtained from PBMCs. The receptors here all came from a female donor in good health and CMV-seronegative.

The CDR3 region is CASSIGSQGASTPLHF. The DNA of the CDR3 is TGTGCCAGTAGTATCGGGTCCCAGGGGGCGAGCACACCCCTCCACTTT. This chain joins TRBV19 and TRBJ1-6; 8 nucleotides match TRBD1. CDR1 and CDR2 (germline): LNHDA, SQIVND (reference sequence). J lost 11 bases, V lost 3 bases, and 12 bases had no gene match. The CDR3 is 16 amino acids.

The CDR3 spells CASSVTGMDNEKLFF. The CDR3 DNA follows: TGTGCCAGCAGTGTGACAGGGATGGATAATGAAAAACTGTTTTTT. V gene TRBV6-1 combines with J gene TRBJ1-4; 7 bases match TRBD1. The germline CDR1 and CDR2 sequences are MNHNS and SASEGT. This CDR3 is 15 amino acids long. J gave up 4 bases and V 4 bases, and 6 bases lay outside the gene matches.

The CDR3 loop reads CASSYYLGQSYEQYF. The CDR3 DNA sequence: TGTGCCAGCAGTTACTACCTGGGACAGTCCTACGAGCAGTACTTC. The chain combines TRBV6-5 with TRBJ2-7, with TRBD1 matching 7 bases. CDR3 length equals 15 residues. The ends lost 1 base at V and 1 base at J; junction bases unmatched: 4. Germline assignment: CDR1 MNHEY and CDR2 SVGAGI.

J is TRBJ1-2 and V is TRBV4-1; TRBD1 matches at 8 bases. The length of the CDR3 is 15 residues. Trimming cost V 4 bases and J 4 bases; bases outside gene matches: 8. Germline V CDR1 and CDR2: MGHRA, YSYEKL. The CDR3, as DNA: TGCGCCAGCAGCCGTATAGGGACAGGCCCCTATGGCTACACCTTC. It specifies CASSRIGTGPYGYTF.

The V and J genes are TRBV5-4 and TRBJ1-4; 9 bases agree with TRBD1. Trimming removed 4 bases from V and 6 bases from J; junction bases left unmatched: 10. Per germline, CDR1 SGHNT and CDR2 YYREEE (reference sequence). This CDR3 is 16 amino acids long. CDR3 DNA: TGTGCCAGCAGCCCCACCGGGGGGACAGGGTATGAAAAACTGTTTTTT. Protein sequence: CASSPTGGTGYEKLFF.

For this clone: Other DNA sequences within the sample encode an identical CDR3. V usage is TRBV5-1 and J usage is TRBJ1-4; tentatively, D is TRBD1 (5 bases). Per germline, CDR1 SGHRS and CDR2 YFSETQ. With 4 bases removed from V and 0 bases from J, the gap between germline ends came to 7 bases. This CDR3 comprises 14 residues. The CDR3: CASSLTATNEKLFF. For the CDR3, the DNA is TGCGCCAGCAGCCTGACAGCAACTAATGAAAAACTGTTTTTT.

Only one count was recorded for this clone. This sequence joins TRBV4-2 and TRBJ2-7; TRBD1 aligns across 9 bases. This CDR3 region has 17 residues. Germline trimming cut 3 bases from V and 2 bases from J; bases unmatched to any gene: 11. The germline CDR1 and CDR2 sequences are LGHNA and YNFKEQ. This CDR3 reads CASSQQTGTGTTYEQYF. DNA for the CDR3: TGTGCCAGCAGCCAGCAGACCGGGACAGGGACGACCTACGAGCAGTACTTC.

CDR3 protein: CASSPPGRVKETQYF. For the CDR3, the DNA is TGTGCCAGCAGTCCCCCGGGGAGGGTCAAAGAGACCCAGTACTTC. J is TRBJ2-5 and V is TRBV27, with 7 bases matching TRBD2. This CDR3 is 15 amino acids long. CDR1 and CDR2 (germline): MNHEY, SMNVEV (reference sequence). Losses at the gene ends were 5 bases for V and 3 bases for J; bases not matched to a gene: 9.

The rearrangement links TRBV5-1 to TRBJ1-1, with TRBD1 identical over 7 bases. Trimming at V came to 4 bases and at J to 4 bases, leaving 7 bases not matched to a gene. Looked up from germline, CDR1 is SGHRS and CDR2 is YFSETQ. This CDR3 spans 14 amino acids. In nucleotides, the CDR3 is TGCGCCAGCAGCGAACGAGCAGGGGGCACTGAAGCTTTCTTT. It yields the protein CASSERAGGTEAFF.

CDR3 region: CATSRSRLVDGYTF. As DNA, the CDR3 is TGTGCCACCAGCAGGTCCCGACTTGTTGATGGCTACACCTTC. V and J are TRBV15 and TRBJ1-2; D is ambiguous. Germline V gene sequence: CDR1 LNHNV, CDR2 YYDKDF (reference sequence). The CDR3 totals 14 residues. Trimming shortened V by 3 bases and J by 6 bases, and 14 bases separated the two germline ends. The full variable domain, with the rest looked up from reference TRBV15 and TRBJ1-2, is DAMVIQNPRYQVTQFGKPVTLSCSQTLNHNVMYWYQQKSSQAPKLLFHYYDKDFNNEADTPDNFQSRRPNTSFCFLDIRSPGLGDTAMYLCATSRSRLVDGYTFGSGTRLTVV.

This chain joins TRBV6-6 and TRBJ1-1; D might be TRBD1 (6 bases). This CDR3 is 14 amino acids long. V gave up 0 bases and J gave up 7 bases, with 12 bases separating them. Germline V gene sequence: CDR1 MNHNY, CDR2 SVGAGI (reference sequence). This CDR3 is CASSYSGGRGEAFF. CDR3 in DNA: TGTGCCAGCAGTTACTCGGGGGGGCGCGGTGAAGCTTTCTTT.

The chain joins TRBV7-6 to TRBJ1-1; 9 positions agree with TRBD1. V dropped 5 bases and J dropped 1; count of bases not matched to a gene: 5. The CDR3 runs to 15 residues. The germline gives CDR1 SGHVS, CDR2 FNYEAQ. CDR3 sequence (DNA): TGTGCCAGCAGCCTAACAGGGGGCGCGAACACTGAAGCTTTCTTT. Its protein is CASSLTGGANTEAFF.

The chain has TRBV18 and TRBJ2-7, with TRBD2 matching 7 bases. The J segment lost 2 bases and the V segment lost 0 bases, leaving 4 bases of the junction unmatched. This CDR3 contains 15 residues. Germline CDR1 reads KGHSH; CDR2 reads LQKENI. CDR3 DNA: TGTGCCAGCTCACCACCGCCTAGCGGCACCTACGAGCAGTACTTC. It yields the protein CASSPPPSGTYEQYF.

The chain carries TRBV29-1 and TRBJ2-1; 12 bases agree with TRBD2. Trimming took 8 bases from V and 0 from J; bases not matched to a gene: 14. The germline CDR1 and CDR2 sequences are SQVTM and ANQGSEA. This CDR3 has 18 residues. The CDR3 loop is CSLNLGTSGPSSYNEQFF. CDR3 sequence (DNA): TGCAGCCTTAACCTCGGGACTAGCGGGCCGAGCTCCTACAATGAGCAGTTCTTC.

This chain links TRBV28 with TRBJ1-1, with 12 positions matching TRBD1. Looked up from germline, CDR1 is MDHEN and CDR2 is SYDVKM. V shed 3 bases, J shed 3 bases, and the junction held 11 bases outside the gene matches. The CDR3 has 18 amino acids. This CDR3 is CASSFYGGQGAGDTEAFF. The CDR3, as DNA: TGTGCCAGCAGTTTTTATGGGGGACAGGGGGCAGGGGACACTGAAGCTTTCTTT.

J is TRBJ2-7 and V is TRBV6-1, with a weak D call TRBD2 (6 bases). V was trimmed by 5 bases and J by 3 bases, leaving 14 bases between them. This CDR3 is 14 amino acids long. Per the germline V gene, CDR1 is MNHNS and CDR2 is SASEGT. The CDR3: CASSRGSFFYEQYF. Written as DNA, the CDR3 is TGTGCCAGCAGTCGGGGGTCCTTCTTCTACGAGCAGTACTTC.

This clone was picked up a small number of times. The chain recombines TRBV6-6 with TRBJ2-7; 8 bases map to TRBD1. The germline gives CDR1 MNHNY, CDR2 SVGAGI (reference sequence). The CDR3 is made up of 14 amino acids. Trimming cost V 5 bases and J 6 bases; bases outside gene matches: 9. The CDR3 sequence: CASSPQDRVSEQYF. In DNA form, the CDR3 reads TGTGCCAGCAGTCCCCAGGACAGGGTTAGCGAGCAGTACTTC.